One sample yielded the 5 T cell receptor beta chains listed below, sequenced in a study of shared clonotypes between healthy human individuals (dated by TCRdb to 2020 to 2022). The library was prepared using the immunoSEQ multiplex PCR assay. TCRdb holds this immuneACCESS table with in-frame rearrangements only. Some clones are missing; in checked studies, unresolved V genes explain under half, and the rest has no known cause. The sample table contains 2,500,000 or so clones; only one count was recorded for approximately 92% of them. The ten largest account for roughly 0.15% of the sample. Sequenced material: naive CD4+ T cells sorted from blood. This specimen's cell subset or site label, interpreted: CD45RA+ positively selected. These receptors all come from a man between 18 and 35 years old in good health.

J is TRBJ2-4 and V is TRBV19, with 12 bases that match TRBD1. CDR3 length: 16 residues. V was pared by 5 bases and J by 5 bases, with 7 bases of the junction left unmatched. Germline V gene data show CDR1 as LNHDA and CDR2 as SQIVND (reference sequence). CDR3 in DNA: TGTGCCAGTAGTTCCCCGGGACAGGGGGCGGAAAACATTCAGTACTTC. Residues: CASSSPGQGAENIQYF.

This chain uses TRBV25-1 with TRBJ2-5; the D gene is possibly TRBD1 (6 bases). Germline CDR1 reads MGHDK; CDR2 reads SYGVNS. There are 12 residues in the CDR3. V lost 7 bases and J 7 bases, leaving 13 bases between the germline ends. Here the CDR3 reads CASMGTYATQYF. DNA for the CDR3: TGTGCCAGCATGGGGACATATGCGACCCAGTACTTC. Using reference TRBV25-1 and TRBJ2-5 for the parts outside the CDR3, the full variable domain is EADIYQTPRYLVIGTGKKITLECSQTMGHDKMYWYQQDPGMELHLIHYSYGVNSTEKGDLSSESTVSRIRTEHFPLTLESARPSHTSQYLCASMGTYATQYFGPGTRLLVL.

Details on this clone: Its ends do not fully match the called genes, so a read error is possible. V gene TRBV7-7 combines with J gene TRBJ2-2; the match to TRBD2 covers 10 bases. Germline-derived CDR1 and CDR2 are SSHAT and FNYEAQ (reference sequence). This CDR3 has 16 residues. CDR3 nucleotide sequence: TGTGCTAGCAGCGGCCGACTAGCGGGGAACACCGGGGAGCTGTTTTTT. It specifies CASSGRLAGNTGELFF.

Remarks on this clone: The sample contains more than one DNA sequence encoding this CDR3. The chain uses TRBV5-4 and TRBJ2-5; D not resolved. Germline V gene sequence: CDR1 SGHNT, CDR2 YYREEE (reference sequence). The CDR3 runs to 12 residues. V was pared by 2 bases and J by 5 bases, with 7 bases between. CDR3 nucleotide sequence: TGTGCCAGCAGCTTTGGCCAGGAGACCCAGTACTTC. This gives the protein CASSFGQETQYF.

The rearrangement joins TRBV7-3 to TRBJ2-2; D gene ambiguous. The germline gives CDR1 SGHTA, CDR2 FQGTGA. This CDR3 is built from 15 residues. V shed 0 bases and J shed 5 bases, with 10 bases lying between them. DNA for the CDR3: TGTGCCAGCAGCTTAACGCACTTGGGGACCGGGGAGCTGTTTTTT. Amino acid sequence: CASSLTHLGTGELFF.